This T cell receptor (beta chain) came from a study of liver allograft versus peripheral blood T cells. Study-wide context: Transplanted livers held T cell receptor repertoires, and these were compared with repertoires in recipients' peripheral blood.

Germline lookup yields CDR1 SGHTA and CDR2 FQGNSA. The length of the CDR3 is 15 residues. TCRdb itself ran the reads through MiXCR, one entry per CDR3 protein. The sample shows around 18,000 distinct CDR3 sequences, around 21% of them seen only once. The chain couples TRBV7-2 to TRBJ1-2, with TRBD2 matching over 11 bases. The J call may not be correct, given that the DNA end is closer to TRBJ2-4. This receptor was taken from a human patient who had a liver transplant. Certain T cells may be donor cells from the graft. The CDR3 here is CASRDGLAGGNIQYF. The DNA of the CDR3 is TGTGCCAGCAGGGACGGTCTAGCGGGAGGTAACATTCAGTACTTC.